These 9 T cell receptor beta chains were all obtained from the same sample, sequenced in a study of T cell responses to AZD1222 COVID-19 vaccine. The repertoire was sequenced with immunoSEQ multiplex PCR; TCRdb's copy has only in-frame clones and lacks some. There are about 120,000 clones in the sample; roughly 90% occur only once, and approximately 3.5% lies in the top ten. Sequenced material: peripheral blood, taken on day 0 of AZD1222 vaccination. Source of these receptors: an adult in good health.

The chain combines TRBV15 with TRBJ2-1; 8 bases map to TRBD1. J lost 6 bases, V lost 0 bases, and 4 bases had no gene match. This CDR3 region has 15 residues. In germline, CDR1 is LNHNV, CDR2 YYDKDF (reference sequence). The CDR3 is CATSREGQGFNEQFF. CDR3 sequence (DNA): TGTGCCACCAGCAGAGAAGGACAGGGTTTCAATGAGCAGTTCTTC.

This chain uses TRBV6-1 with TRBJ2-7, with TRBD1 matching 11 bases. Germline loops: CDR1 MNHNS, CDR2 SASEGT. V was clipped by 4 bases and J by 2 bases; unmatched bases: 7. CDR3 length: 16 amino acids. CDR3 sequence: CASSGGGTGGAYEQYF. CDR3 sequence (DNA): TGTGCCAGCAGTGGGGGAGGGACAGGGGGGGCCTACGAGCAGTACTTC.

This chain links TRBV12-5 with TRBJ2-7; D is possibly TRBD1 (5 bases). This CDR3 is built from 17 residues. Looked up from germline, CDR1 is LGHNT and CDR2 is FRNRAP. With 4 bases removed from V and 0 bases from J, the gap between germline ends came to 19 bases. The CDR3 spells CASGSFGQALPSYEQYF. CDR3 bases: TGTGCTAGTGGTTCTTTCGGACAAGCCCTACCCTCCTACGAGCAGTACTTC. Full variable domain (remainder filled in from reference TRBV12-5 and TRBJ2-7): DARVTQTPRHKVTEMGQEVTMRCQPILGHNTVFWYRQTMMQGLELLAYFRNRAPLDDSGMPKDRFSAEMPDATLATLKIQPSEPRDSAVYFCASGSFGQALPSYEQYFGPGTRLTVT.

This chain joins TRBV29-1 and TRBJ1-1; D gene uncertain. The CDR3 extends over 13 amino acids. Germline assignment: CDR1 SQVTM and CDR2 ANQGSEA. V was clipped by 4 bases and J by 1 base, with 10 bases between them. The CDR3 DNA is TGCAGCGTTGGACGGAGACAGAACACTGAAGCTTTCTTT. Translating gives CSVGRRQNTEAFF.

The rearrangement uses TRBV6-6 and TRBJ1-2; D is unclear. Trimming stripped 4 bases from V and 7 bases from J, with 19 bases between. This CDR3 contains 15 residues. The germline gives CDR1 MNHNY, CDR2 SVGAGI (reference sequence). The CDR3 nucleotides are TGTGCCAGCAGTTCCGGCGGTGTTGTTCACAGTGGCTACACCTTC. Residues: CASSSGGVVHSGYTF.

The chain is built from TRBV27 and TRBJ1-1; D not resolved. Germline V lookup: CDR1 MNHEY, CDR2 SMNVEV (reference sequence). V lost 6 bases to trimming and J lost 7 bases, with 12 bases between them. This CDR3 has 12 amino acids. The CDR3 DNA is TGTGCCAGCAGGTCGGTGGCTCTTGAAGCTTTCTTT. It encodes CASRSVALEAFF.

CDR3 protein: CASSRTQTGHSVGNTEAFF. CDR3 in DNA: TGTGCCAGCTCACGAACCCAGACAGGCCACTCCGTAGGGAACACTGAAGCTTTCTTT. The rearrangement links TRBV18 to TRBJ1-1; D is perhaps TRBD1 (6 bases). Germline V gene sequence: CDR1 KGHSH, CDR2 LQKENI. V was shortened by 4 bases and J by 1 base, with 25 bases between the two germline ends. The CDR3 is 19 residues long.

The chain has TRBV7-9 and TRBJ1-5; 7 bases map to TRBD1. V was pared by 4 bases and J by 0 bases, with 0 bases of the junction left unmatched. The length of the CDR3 is 14 residues. CDR1 and CDR2 (germline): SEHNR, FQNEAQ (reference sequence). The CDR3 DNA reads TGTGCCAGCAGCTGGGACAGTAGCAATCAGCCCCAGCATTTT. It is translated as CASSWDSSNQPQHF.

The chain couples TRBV2 to TRBJ1-5, with a weak D call TRBD1 (6 bases). The V gene lost 4 bases and the J gene lost 0 bases, with 10 bases spanning the gap. This CDR3 has 15 amino acids. Germline V CDR1 and CDR2: SNHLY, FYNNEI. The CDR3 sequence is CASSGWTDSNQPQHF. CDR3 sequence (DNA): TGTGCCAGCAGTGGTTGGACAGATAGCAATCAGCCCCAGCATTTT.